One sample yielded the 24 T cell receptor beta chains listed below, sequenced in a study of blood T cell repertoires in COVID-19. TCRdb keeps only in-frame clones here, not all; method: immunoSEQ multiplex PCR. The table lists around 150,000 clones, 85% of them singletons. Sequencing was done on a sample of peripheral blood. Receptors were obtained from a human donor with acute or convalescent COVID-19. The donor label of this sample is uncertain.

The chain joins TRBV6-5 to TRBJ1-1; 7 bases line up with TRBD1. The CDR3 is made up of 15 amino acids. Trimming cost V 11 bases and J 1 base; bases outside gene matches: 13. The V gene's germline CDR1 is MNHEY and CDR2 SVGAGI. The CDR3 coding sequence is TGTGCCGCTCAAGACAGGGAGATACCGAACACTGAAGCTTTCTTT. This sequence encodes CAAQDREIPNTEAFF.

The chain combines TRBV20-1 with TRBJ2-7; 9 nucleotides align to TRBD2. The CDR3 runs to 16 residues. The junction had 15 bases not matched to a gene; V was cut back by 3 bases and J by 6 bases. Germline assignment: CDR1 DFQATT and CDR2 SNEGSKA (reference sequence). CDR3 in amino acids: CSASRASGVGLGEQYF. CDR3 nucleotides: TGCAGTGCTAGTAGGGCTAGCGGGGTTGGTCTAGGCGAGCAGTACTTC.

The chain combines TRBV12-3 or TRBV12-4 with TRBJ1-5; no reliable D call. This CDR3 is built from 12 residues. Trimming cost V 7 bases and J 5 bases, with 9 bases left between them. The CDR3 spells CASMAQDQPQHF. CDR3 DNA sequence: TGTGCCAGCATGGCCCAGGATCAGCCCCAGCATTTT.

The chain carries TRBV28 and TRBJ1-2; no clear D gene. The germline CDR1 and CDR2 sequences are MDHEN and SYDVKM. V was cut by 8 bases and J by 4 bases, with 17 bases left in between. CDR3 length equals 14 residues. For the CDR3, the DNA is TGTGCCAGCGAAGAAACGCGCGGGTTCTATGGCTACACCTTC. Translation: CASEETRGFYGYTF.

This clone was seen only a few times. The J gene is TRBJ2-7, the V gene TRBV7-9; 7 positions match TRBD1. Germline V gene data show CDR1 as SEHNR and CDR2 as FQNEAQ (reference sequence). Losses at the gene ends were 5 bases for V and 0 bases for J; bases not matched to a gene: 7. This CDR3 has 15 residues. CDR3 residues: CASSPPTGVSYEQYF. The CDR3 nucleotides are TGTGCCAGCAGCCCCCCCACAGGGGTCTCCTACGAGCAGTACTTC.

This clone was seen once. The genes are TRBV7-9 and TRBJ1-1, with a tentative D call TRBD1 (5 bases). Germline V gene sequence: CDR1 SEHNR, CDR2 FQNEAQ (reference sequence). Between the trimmed V and J ends, which lost 4 bases and 8 bases, there was a span of 11 bases. This CDR3 comprises 12 residues. The CDR3: CASSSQGEEAFF. CDR3 bases: TGTGCCAGCAGCTCGCAAGGGGAAGAAGCTTTCTTT.

V is TRBV7-8 and J is TRBJ2-3, with no clear D. CDR3 length: 12 amino acids. Germline V gene data show CDR1 as SGHVS and CDR2 as FQNEAQ. Trimming left V 6 bases short and J 4 bases short, with 8 bases between. In nucleotides, the CDR3 is TGTGCCAGCAGGCTAGTTGCAGATACGCAGTATTTT. Its translation is CASRLVADTQYF.

V gene TRBV25-1 combines with J gene TRBJ2-5, with 9 bases matching TRBD1. The CDR3 extends over 15 amino acids. V was pared by 5 bases and J by 3 bases, with 7 bases of the junction left unmatched. Germline CDR1 MGHDK, CDR2 SYGVNS. The CDR3 DNA sequence: TGTGCCAGCAGTCTTCCCGGGACAGGGAAAGAGACCCAGTACTTC. Its translation: CASSLPGTGKETQYF.

The chain joins TRBV6-5 to TRBJ1-1; TRBD1 matches 7 bases. The CDR3 extends over 13 amino acids. Germline loops: CDR1 MNHEY, CDR2 SVGAGI. Trimming at V came to 6 bases and at J to 8 bases, leaving 9 bases not matched to a gene. CDR3 residues: CASRTSGGREAFF. DNA for the CDR3: TGTGCCAGCAGAACATCAGGGGGAAGGGAAGCTTTCTTT.

The chain has TRBV6-6 and TRBJ1-1, with D unclear. Germline CDR1 MNHNY, CDR2 SVGAGI (reference sequence). The CDR3 has 14 residues. V dropped 2 bases and J dropped 0 bases, with 7 bases sitting between them. CDR3 coding DNA: TGTGCCAGCAGTTACCAGACTATGAACACTGAAGCTTTCTTT. Translating it yields CASSYQTMNTEAFF.

This sequence joins TRBV7-8 and TRBJ2-1; 8 bases line up with TRBD1. V trimming: 7 bases; J trimming: 9 bases; junction bases outside the gene matches: 14. CDR1 and CDR2 (germline): SGHVS, FQNEAQ. CDR3 size: 15 residues. CDR3 region: CASKRWWQGAGEQFF. In nucleotides, the CDR3 is TGTGCCAGCAAGAGGTGGTGGCAGGGGGCGGGTGAGCAGTTCTTC.

This clone was observed a few times. The rearrangement joins TRBV6-2 or TRBV6-3 to TRBJ1-1; perhaps TRBD1 as D (5 bases). The CDR3 covers 18 residues. Germline V gene lookup returns CDR1 MNHEY and CDR2 SVGEGT. V lost 2 bases and J 4 bases, leaving 23 bases between the germline ends. The CDR3 here is CASSYPRQTGGVRTEAFF. The CDR3 DNA sequence: TGTGCCAGCAGTTACCCCCGGCAAACGGGGGGTGTCCGCACTGAAGCTTTCTTT.

The gene calls are TRBV4-1 and TRBJ2-3, with 8 bases that match TRBD2. V lost 0 bases, J lost 1 base, and 3 bases stayed unmatched. The CDR3 is 16 residues long. The germline V gene encodes CDR1 MGHRA and CDR2 YSYEKL. The CDR3: CASSQDGTRGTDTQYF. The DNA for the CDR3 is TGCGCCAGCAGCCAAGACGGGACTAGGGGCACAGATACGCAGTATTTT.

The chain couples TRBV18 to TRBJ2-1, with TRBD2 identical over 7 bases. Germline CDR1 KGHSH, CDR2 LQKENI. V dropped 4 bases and J dropped 8; count of bases not matched to a gene: 8. CDR3 length: 14 residues. Written as DNA, the CDR3 is TGTGCCAGCTCACGGGGAGGGAGCAGGGATGAGCAGTTCTTC. Residues: CASSRGGSRDEQFF.

The gene calls are TRBV5-1 and TRBJ2-5; 8 nucleotides line up with TRBD2. The CDR3 is 16 amino acids. J was trimmed by 5 bases and V by 3 bases; bases with no gene match: 12. Germline V gives CDR1 SGHRS, CDR2 YFSETQ. The CDR3 reads CASSSTGTSVMETQYF. Written as DNA, the CDR3 is TGCGCCAGCAGCTCAACCGGGACTAGTGTCATGGAGACCCAGTACTTC.

This chain links TRBV7-9 with TRBJ1-6; D gene uncertain. CDR3 size: 13 residues. The germline gives CDR1 SEHNR, CDR2 FQNEAQ (reference sequence). Trimming cost V 5 bases and J 8 bases, with 10 bases left between them. CDR3 loop: CASSQRTDSPLHF. Written as DNA, the CDR3 is TGTGCCAGCAGCCAGAGGACTGATTCACCCCTCCACTTT.

The V and J genes are TRBV9 and TRBJ1-4; D may be TRBD1 (6 bases). V dropped 0 bases and J dropped 6 bases, with 15 bases sitting between them. This CDR3 region has 16 residues. The germline V gene encodes CDR1 SGDLS and CDR2 YYNGEE. CDR3 nucleotide sequence: TGTGCCAGCAGCGTAGGGGACACGATAGCGTATGAAAAACTGTTTTTT. Residues: CASSVGDTIAYEKLFF.

The chain joins TRBV5-4 to TRBJ1-5, with TRBD1 identical over 8 bases. Germline CDR1 reads SGHNT; CDR2 reads YYREEE (reference sequence). Unmatched junction bases numbered 6, after V lost 4 bases and J lost 3 bases. The CDR3 is made up of 15 amino acids. CDR3 DNA: TGTGCCAGCAGCCCTGGACAGGGCTACAATCAGCCCCAGCATTTT. It is translated as CASSPGQGYNQPQHF.

The chain joins TRBV2 to TRBJ2-7; weak D call: TRBD1 (6 bases). Trimming took 6 bases from V and 0 from J, leaving 15 bases between them. CDR3 length: 15 residues. CDR1 and CDR2 (germline): SNHLY, FYNNEI. In DNA, the CDR3 is TGTGCCAGCAGGATAGGAGGACAGCTCTCCTACGAGCAGTACTTC. Protein sequence: CASRIGGQLSYEQYF. Combining the CDR3 with reference TRBV2 and TRBJ2-7 gives the whole variable domain EPEVTQTPSHQVTQMGQEVILRCVPISNHLYFYWYRQILGQKVEFLVSFYNNEISEKSEIFDDQFSVERPDGSNFTLKIRSTKLEDSAMYFCASRIGGQLSYEQYFGPGTRLTVT.

V gene TRBV7-6 combines with J gene TRBJ2-7, with 10 positions matching TRBD2. With 0 bases clipped from V and 3 bases from J, the junction kept 5 bases outside the gene matches. Germline lookup yields CDR1 SGHVS and CDR2 FNYEAQ. This CDR3 has 16 amino acids. The CDR3 DNA reads as TGTGCCAGCAGCTTAGCTTTAGCGGGGGGCATCTACGAGCAGTACTTC. Encoded protein: CASSLALAGGIYEQYF.

This chain uses TRBV21-1 with TRBJ1-1. TRBV21-1 has pseudogene status. The CDR3 has 13 residues. This chain's CDR3 is CASSREKNTEAFF. CDR3 DNA: TGTGCCAGCAGCAGGGAGAAAAACACTGAAGCTTTCTTT.

This sequence joins TRBV9 and TRBJ2-2; the match to TRBD2 covers 10 bases. Trimming took 2 bases from V and 0 from J; bases not matched to a gene: 7. CDR1 is SGDLS and CDR2 is YYNGEE in the germline V gene. This CDR3 has 18 residues. The CDR3, as DNA: TGTGCCAGCAGCGTCCGACCTAGCGGGGGATCGAACACCGGGGAGCTGTTTTTT. Protein sequence: CASSVRPSGGSNTGELFF.

This sequence joins TRBV4-1 and TRBJ1-6; D ambiguous. Germline CDR1 and CDR2: MGHRA and YSYEKL. V was trimmed by 1 base and J by 7 bases, leaving 5 bases between them. The CDR3 covers 13 residues. The CDR3 here is CASSQVANSPLHF. Written as DNA, the CDR3 is TGCGCCAGCAGCCAAGTAGCGAATTCACCCCTCCACTTT.

This chain links TRBV5-1 with TRBJ2-7, with TRBD1 matching over 8 bases. Germline V gene sequence: CDR1 SGHRS, CDR2 YFSETQ. CDR3 size: 15 residues. After removal of 0 bases from V and 4 bases from J, the junction contained 6 bases not matched to a gene. The CDR3 region is CASSLAPDRAYEQYF. CDR3 in DNA: TGCGCCAGCAGCTTGGCTCCGGACAGGGCTTACGAGCAGTACTTC.